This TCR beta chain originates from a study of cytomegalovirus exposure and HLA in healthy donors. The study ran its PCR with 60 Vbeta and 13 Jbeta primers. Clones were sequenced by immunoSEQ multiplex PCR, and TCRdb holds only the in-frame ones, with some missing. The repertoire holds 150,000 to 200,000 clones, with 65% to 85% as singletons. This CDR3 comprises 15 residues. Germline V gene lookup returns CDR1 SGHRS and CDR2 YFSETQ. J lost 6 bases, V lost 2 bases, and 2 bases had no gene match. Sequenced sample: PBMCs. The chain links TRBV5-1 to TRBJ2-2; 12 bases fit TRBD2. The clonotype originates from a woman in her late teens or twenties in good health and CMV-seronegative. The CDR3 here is CASSFTSGGSGELFF. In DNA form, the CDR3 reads TGCGCCAGCAGCTTTACTAGCGGGGGGTCCGGGGAGCTGTTTTTT.